A single T cell receptor (beta chain) is shown here with its context. At the DNA level, this CDR3 is encoded by other sequences in the same sample as well. This entry belongs to a study of shared clonotypes between healthy human individuals. The V gene lost 3 bases and the J gene lost 3 bases, with 9 bases spanning the gap. CDR3 length: 13 residues. Per the germline V gene, CDR1 is MDHEN and CDR2 is SYDVKM. Data came from immunoSEQ multiplex PCR; TCRdb stores just in-frame clones and leaves some out. The profile shows about 380,000 clones, about 96% of them singletons. V and J are TRBV28 and TRBJ2-7; a possible D gene is TRBD2 (6 bases). This receptor was obtained from a man younger than 40 in good health. Sequenced: memory CD8+ T cells sorted from blood. Subset indicated: CD45RO+ cells pooled with CCR7-negative TemRA cells. Written as DNA, the CDR3 is TGTGCCAGCAGTTTCCCCGGGGGCTACGAGCAGTACTTC. It translates to CASSFPGGYEQYF.